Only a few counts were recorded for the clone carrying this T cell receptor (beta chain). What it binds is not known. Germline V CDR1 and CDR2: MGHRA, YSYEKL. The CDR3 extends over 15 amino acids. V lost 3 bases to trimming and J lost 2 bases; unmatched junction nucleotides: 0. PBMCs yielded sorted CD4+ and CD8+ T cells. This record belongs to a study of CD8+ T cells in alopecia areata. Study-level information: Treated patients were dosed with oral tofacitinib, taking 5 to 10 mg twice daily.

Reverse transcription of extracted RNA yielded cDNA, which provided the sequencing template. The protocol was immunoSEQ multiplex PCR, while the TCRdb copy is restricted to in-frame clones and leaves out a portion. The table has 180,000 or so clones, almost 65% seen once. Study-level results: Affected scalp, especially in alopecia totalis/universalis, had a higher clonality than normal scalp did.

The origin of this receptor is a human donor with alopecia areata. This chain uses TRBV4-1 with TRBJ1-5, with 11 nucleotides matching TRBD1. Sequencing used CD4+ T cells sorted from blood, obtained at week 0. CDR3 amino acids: CASSQDRGRNQPQHF. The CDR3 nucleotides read TGCGCCAGCAGCCAGGACAGGGGGCGCAATCAGCCCCAGCATTTT.